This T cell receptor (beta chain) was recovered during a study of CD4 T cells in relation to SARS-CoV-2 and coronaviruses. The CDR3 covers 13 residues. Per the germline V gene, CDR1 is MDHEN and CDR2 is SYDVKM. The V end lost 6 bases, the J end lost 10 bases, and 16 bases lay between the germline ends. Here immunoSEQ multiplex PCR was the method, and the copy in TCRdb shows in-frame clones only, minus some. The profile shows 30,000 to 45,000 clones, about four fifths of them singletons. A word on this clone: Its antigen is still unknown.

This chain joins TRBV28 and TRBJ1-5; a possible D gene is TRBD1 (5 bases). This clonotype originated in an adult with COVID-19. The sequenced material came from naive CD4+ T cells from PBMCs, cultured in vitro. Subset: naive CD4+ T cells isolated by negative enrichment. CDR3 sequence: CASRQGTFGPQHF. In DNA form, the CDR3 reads TGTGCCAGCAGGCAAGGGACTTTCGGCCCCCAGCATTTT. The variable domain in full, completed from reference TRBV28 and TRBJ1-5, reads DVKVTQSSRYLVKRTGEKVFLECVQDMDHENMFWYRQDPGLGLRLIYFSYDVKMKEKGDIPEGYSVSREKKERFSLILESASTNQTSMYLCASRQGTFGPQHFGDGTRLSIL.